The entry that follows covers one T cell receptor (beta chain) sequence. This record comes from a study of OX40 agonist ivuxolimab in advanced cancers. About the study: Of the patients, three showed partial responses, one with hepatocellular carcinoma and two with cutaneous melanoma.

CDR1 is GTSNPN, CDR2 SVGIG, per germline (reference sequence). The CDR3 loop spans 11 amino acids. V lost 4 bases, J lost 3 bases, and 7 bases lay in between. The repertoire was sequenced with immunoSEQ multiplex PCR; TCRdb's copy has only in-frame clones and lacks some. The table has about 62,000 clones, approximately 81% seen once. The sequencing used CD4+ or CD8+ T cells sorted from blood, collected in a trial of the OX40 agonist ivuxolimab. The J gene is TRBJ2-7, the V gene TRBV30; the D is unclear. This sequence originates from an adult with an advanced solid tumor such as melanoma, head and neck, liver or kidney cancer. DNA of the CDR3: TGTGCCTGGAATATCGGCTACGAGCAGTACTTC. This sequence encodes CAWNIGYEQYF.